A selection of T cell receptor beta chains follows, all from one sample in a study of blood T cell repertoires in COVID-19. Repertoires were generated with immunoSEQ multiplex PCR, while TCRdb's copy carries only in-frame clones and drops some. The table records some 80,000 clones, roughly 78% of them present only once. Sequencing was performed on peripheral blood. All receptors derive from a man between 60 and 75 years old with COVID-19, enrolled during active disease. CDR3s include the opening cysteine and the closing phenylalanine or tryptophan. The order of the fields is J gene, V gene, D gene, clone size, CDR3 DNA, CDR3 protein. D genes are given only for firm matches. Size is omitted from some rows. Given values are once, few, many or a class for expanded clones.

j_gene: TRBJ2-2
v_gene: TRBV5-4
d_gene: TRBD1
abundance: .
CDR3nt: TGTGCCAGCAGCCCTCGGGACAGGGTTACCGGGGAGCTGTTTTTT
CDR3aa: CASSPRDRVTGELFF

j_gene: TRBJ2-7
v_gene: TRBV9
d_gene: TRBD1
abundance: .
CDR3nt: TGTGCCAGCAGCGTAGCGGGACAGGGCTACGAGCAGTACTTC
CDR3aa: CASSVAGQGYEQYF

j_gene: TRBJ2-5
v_gene: TRBV25-1
d_gene: TRBD1
abundance: .
CDR3nt: TGTGCCAGCAGTGAGGGACAGGGGATAAGACTGACCCAAGAGACCCAGTACTTC
CDR3aa: CASSEGQGIRLTQETQYF

j_gene: TRBJ1-2
v_gene: TRBV25-1
d_gene: TRBD1
abundance: few
CDR3nt: TGTGCCAGCAGTGAATATAGGAATCAGGGGGAGGGCTACACCTTC
CDR3aa: CASSEYRNQGEGYTF

j_gene: TRBJ2-1
v_gene: TRBV29-1
d_gene: TRBD2
abundance: .
CDR3nt: TGCAGCGGTTTAGCGGGGGGGAGCTCCTACAATGAGCAGTTCTTC
CDR3aa: CSGLAGGSSYNEQFF

j_gene: TRBJ1-1
v_gene: TRBV29-1
d_gene: .
abundance: .
CDR3nt: TGCAGCGTTGGGACAGAGAATAAGGACACTGAAGCTTTCTTT
CDR3aa: CSVGTENKDTEAFF

j_gene: TRBJ2-1
v_gene: TRBV6-5
d_gene: .
abundance: .
CDR3nt: TGTGCCAGCAGTTACTTCGGGAACAATGAGCAGTTCTTC
CDR3aa: CASSYFGNNEQFF

j_gene: TRBJ2-1
v_gene: TRBV12-3/TRBV12-4
d_gene: .
abundance: .
CDR3nt: TGTGCCAGCAGTTTAGAGCGGGTCAATGAGCAGTTCTTC
CDR3aa: CASSLERVNEQFF

j_gene: TRBJ1-2
v_gene: TRBV11-3
d_gene: .
abundance: .
CDR3nt: TGTGCCAGCAGCTTAAGAGGATTATATGGCTACACCTTC
CDR3aa: CASSLRGLYGYTF

j_gene: TRBJ1-2
v_gene: TRBV12-5
d_gene: TRBD1
abundance: .
CDR3nt: TGTGCTAGTGGCCCTGGGACAGCCGATGGCTACACCTTC
CDR3aa: CASGPGTADGYTF

j_gene: TRBJ2-7
v_gene: TRBV19
d_gene: .
abundance: .
CDR3nt: TGTGCCAGTAGTATAGATCCTGGGGCGCCCGAGCAGTACTTC
CDR3aa: CASSIDPGAPEQYF

j_gene: TRBJ2-5
v_gene: TRBV25-1
d_gene: .
abundance: .
CDR3nt: TGTGCCAGCAAGAGGGGAGGGGGAGAGACCCAGTACTTC
CDR3aa: CASKRGGGETQYF

j_gene: TRBJ2-7
v_gene: TRBV14
d_gene: .
abundance: .
CDR3nt: TGTGCCAGCAGCCAAGGGCTAGCGAACTACGAGCAGTACTTC
CDR3aa: CASSQGLANYEQYF

j_gene: TRBJ2-3
v_gene: TRBV13
d_gene: TRBD2
abundance: .
CDR3nt: TGTGCCAGCAGCTTAGGGACTAGCGGGAGGCTCACAGATACGCAGTATTTT
CDR3aa: CASSLGTSGRLTDTQYF

j_gene: TRBJ1-1
v_gene: TRBV3-1/TRBV3-2
d_gene: TRBD1
abundance: .
CDR3nt: TGTGCCAGCAGCCGGGACAGGGGGCTACATCCCGTCGCTTTCTTT
CDR3aa: CASSRDRGLHPVAFF

j_gene: TRBJ2-7
v_gene: TRBV14
d_gene: .
abundance: .
CDR3nt: TGTGCCAGCAGCCAAGAGTTCCGCTACGAGCAGTACTTC
CDR3aa: CASSQEFRYEQYF

j_gene: TRBJ2-1
v_gene: TRBV5-4
d_gene: TRBD2
abundance: .
CDR3nt: TGTGCCAGCAGCCAGGGACTAGCGGGGAGTGATGAGCAGTTCTTC
CDR3aa: CASSQGLAGSDEQFF

j_gene: TRBJ1-3
v_gene: TRBV10-3
d_gene: .
abundance: few
CDR3nt: TGTGCCATCAGTGATAGTACCTCTGGAAACACCATATATTTT
CDR3aa: CAISDSTSGNTIYF

j_gene: TRBJ1-3
v_gene: TRBV19
d_gene: .
abundance: .
CDR3nt: TGTGCCAGTAAGTCTCCAGGCGACTCTGGAAACACCATATATTTT
CDR3aa: CASKSPGDSGNTIYF

j_gene: TRBJ1-2
v_gene: TRBV6-5
d_gene: TRBD1
abundance: .
CDR3nt: TGTGCCAGCAGTCCCGACCCAGGGGGTCTTAGTGGCTACACCTTC
CDR3aa: CASSPDPGGLSGYTF

j_gene: TRBJ2-1
v_gene: TRBV5-4
d_gene: TRBD2
abundance: .
CDR3nt: TGTGCCAGCAGCCCAGGACTAGCGGGGGTATCTGAGCAGTTCTTC
CDR3aa: CASSPGLAGVSEQFF

j_gene: TRBJ1-2
v_gene: TRBV19
d_gene: .
abundance: .
CDR3nt: TGTGCCAGTAGTCCACTGACAGATAACTATGGCTACACCTTC
CDR3aa: CASSPLTDNYGYTF

j_gene: TRBJ1-1
v_gene: TRBV12-3/TRBV12-4
d_gene: .
abundance: .
CDR3nt: TGTGCCAGCAGTTTGATGGAGGACTCCGAAGCTTTCTTT
CDR3aa: CASSLMEDSEAFF

j_gene: TRBJ2-1
v_gene: TRBV12-5
d_gene: .
abundance: .
CDR3nt: TGTGCTAGTGGTTTTTGGCTGGATGAGCAGTTCTTC
CDR3aa: CASGFWLDEQFF

j_gene: TRBJ2-5
v_gene: TRBV5-6
d_gene: .
abundance: .
CDR3nt: TGTGCCAGCAGCTTGGCGGTGGGGCTCAGAACGGAGACCCAGTACTTC
CDR3aa: CASSLAVGLRTETQYF

j_gene: TRBJ2-7
v_gene: TRBV5-1
d_gene: TRBD2
abundance: .
CDR3nt: TGCGCCAGCAGCGCCAGCGGGGCCTCCTACGAGCAGTACTTC
CDR3aa: CASSASGASYEQYF

j_gene: TRBJ1-1
v_gene: TRBV7-2
d_gene: TRBD1
abundance: .
CDR3nt: TGTGCCAGCAGCTTAGCGAGGGCAGGGGGCGGGAAAGATGAAGCTTTCTTT
CDR3aa: CASSLARAGGGKDEAFF

j_gene: TRBJ1-5
v_gene: TRBV6-4
d_gene: .
abundance: .
CDR3nt: TGTGCCAGCAGGGCACAGCAACATCAGCCCCAGCATTTT
CDR3aa: CASRAQQHQPQHF

j_gene: TRBJ2-5
v_gene: TRBV27
d_gene: .
abundance: .
CDR3nt: TGTGCCAGCAGTTCCCGACAGGTACTCGCAGAGACCCAGTACTTC
CDR3aa: CASSSRQVLAETQYF

j_gene: TRBJ2-5
v_gene: TRBV5-1
d_gene: .
abundance: .
CDR3nt: TGCGCCAGCAGCTTGGCCGTTAGGGGAGAGACCCAGTACTTC
CDR3aa: CASSLAVRGETQYF

j_gene: TRBJ2-3
v_gene: TRBV13
d_gene: TRBD2
abundance: .
CDR3nt: TGTGCCAGCAGCTCCCTAGCGGGTGCTAGCACAGATACGCAGTATTTT
CDR3aa: CASSSLAGASTDTQYF

j_gene: TRBJ1-1
v_gene: TRBV30
d_gene: .
abundance: .
CDR3nt: TGTGCCTGGAGTTCGGGGGGCAGGGACACTGAAGCTTTCTTT
CDR3aa: CAWSSGGRDTEAFF

j_gene: TRBJ1-1
v_gene: TRBV6-2/TRBV6-3
d_gene: TRBD1
abundance: once
CDR3nt: TGTGCCAGCAGTTACTCGCAGGGGGCGCTCGCCACTGAAGCTTTCTTT
CDR3aa: CASSYSQGALATEAFF

j_gene: TRBJ2-7
v_gene: TRBV7-2
d_gene: .
abundance: .
CDR3nt: TGTGCCAGCAGCACGCGACAGTCCTACGAGCAGTACTTC
CDR3aa: CASSTRQSYEQYF

j_gene: TRBJ1-6
v_gene: TRBV4-1
d_gene: .
abundance: once
CDR3nt: TGCGCCAGCAGCCCTCAGGGATGGGTAAATTCACCCCTCCACTTT
CDR3aa: CASSPQGWVNSPLHF

j_gene: TRBJ2-5
v_gene: TRBV11-2
d_gene: TRBD1
abundance: .
CDR3nt: TGTGCCAGCAGCTTGGGGACAGAAGAGACCCAGTACTTC
CDR3aa: CASSLGTEETQYF

j_gene: TRBJ2-1
v_gene: TRBV7-3
d_gene: TRBD2
abundance: .
CDR3nt: TGTGCCAGCAGCCTCTCGAGGACTAGCGGCCTCTACAATGAGCAGTTCTTC
CDR3aa: CASSLSRTSGLYNEQFF

j_gene: TRBJ2-7
v_gene: TRBV19
d_gene: .
abundance: .
CDR3nt: TGTGCCAGTAGTTACAGGGGAGGCGAGCAGTACTTC
CDR3aa: CASSYRGGEQYF

j_gene: TRBJ1-5
v_gene: TRBV11-2
d_gene: .
abundance: .
CDR3nt: TGTGCCAGCAGCTTAGCGGGACAAACCTATCAGCCCCAGCATTTT
CDR3aa: CASSLAGQTYQPQHF

j_gene: TRBJ2-2
v_gene: TRBV5-1
d_gene: .
abundance: .
CDR3nt: TGCGCCAGCAGTCCGAACAGGGATCGGCAAGGCGGGGAGCTGTTTTTT
CDR3aa: CASSPNRDRQGGELFF

j_gene: TRBJ2-7
v_gene: TRBV5-1
d_gene: TRBD1
abundance: .
CDR3nt: TGCGCCAGCGGGGAGGGACAGGGGTACGAGCAGTACTTC
CDR3aa: CASGEGQGYEQYF

j_gene: TRBJ1-4
v_gene: TRBV9
d_gene: .
abundance: .
CDR3nt: TGTGCCAGCAGCACTCCCCCAGGCCCGAATGAAAAACTGTTTTTT
CDR3aa: CASSTPPGPNEKLFF

j_gene: TRBJ2-7
v_gene: TRBV27
d_gene: TRBD2
abundance: .
CDR3nt: TGTGCCAGCAGTCTAGCGGGGGGCTACGAGCAGTACTTC
CDR3aa: CASSLAGGYEQYF

j_gene: TRBJ2-4
v_gene: TRBV6-6
d_gene: TRBD1
abundance: .
CDR3nt: TGTGCCAGCAGTTACGGGACAGATAAAAACATTCAGTACTTC
CDR3aa: CASSYGTDKNIQYF

j_gene: TRBJ2-6
v_gene: TRBV27
d_gene: TRBD1
abundance: .
CDR3nt: TGTGCCAGCAGGCGGACAGGGGGATCGAGCTCTGGGGCCAACGTCCTGACTTTC
CDR3aa: CASRRTGGSSSGANVLTF

j_gene: TRBJ2-1
v_gene: TRBV3-1/TRBV3-2
d_gene: .
abundance: once
CDR3nt: TGTGCCAGCAGCCGTGGCTCGAATGAGCAGTTCTTC
CDR3aa: CASSRGSNEQFF